This passage covers 28 T cell receptor beta chains from one sample sequenced in a study of regulatory T cells in long-lasting Graves disease. For TCR beta, libraries came from iRepertoire HTBI primers and Arm-PCR of CDR3 regions. TCRdb redid the calling of the multiplex PCR reads with MiXCR, one entry per CDR3 protein. This sample carries 320,000 or so distinct CDR3 sequences, approximately 20% of them seen once, and the ten largest clones take about 39%. Noted time point: newly diagnosed GD, antithyroid drugs for less than 3 months. There was RNA extracted from PBMCs, and the TCR library was made from it. The source was peripheral blood mononuclear cells (PBMCs), collected at new diagnosis, from a patient treated with antithyroid drugs. All receptors derive from a female donor with Graves disease.

V is TRBV2 and J is TRBJ2-2, with D possibly matching TRBD1 (5 bases). The V and J ends lost 5 bases and 0 bases respectively, with 13 bases between them. The CDR3 has 16 amino acids. Germline CDR1 and CDR2: SNHLY and FYNNEI. CDR3 nucleotide sequence: TGTGCCAGCAGTCAAGAAGGGGCATCGAACACCGGGGAGCTGTTTTTT. This encodes CASSQEGASNTGELFF.

The sample holds many counts of this clonotype. The chain has TRBV24-1 and TRBJ2-1; 7 nucleotides agree with TRBD2. This CDR3 region has 16 residues. Looked up from germline, CDR1 is KGHDR and CDR2 is SFDVKD. V shed 4 bases and J 8 bases; nucleotides not matched to a gene: 13. The CDR3 region has the DNA TGTGCCACCAGTGACCAAAGCGGGAAAAGTTCCGATGAGCAGTTCTTC. As protein: CATSDQSGKSSDEQFF.

The table lists this clonotype with many counts. CDR3 nucleotide sequence: TGCGCCAGCAGTCGGGCGGATAGCGGCGTGGAGACCCAGTACTTC. Its protein is CASSRADSGVETQYF. The V and J genes are TRBV10-2 and TRBJ2-5, with D tentatively TRBD2 (6 bases). The V gene's germline CDR1 is WSHSY and CDR2 SAAADI. V dropped 5 bases and J dropped 5 bases, with 18 bases sitting between them. The CDR3 loop spans 15 amino acids.

This chain connects TRBV4-1 to TRBJ2-3, with TRBD2 as a possible D gene (6 bases). V gave up 0 bases and J gave up 3 bases, with 13 bases separating them. CDR3 size: 16 residues. Germline loops: CDR1 MGHRA, CDR2 YSYEKL. DNA of the CDR3: TGCGCCAGCAGCCAAGATCGGGCTGGGGGGACAGATACGCAGTATTTT. Its protein product is CASSQDRAGGTDTQYF.

This clonotype was detected many times. CDR3 in DNA: TGTGCTAGTGCCTCCGGGGGCAGCAATCAGCCCCAGCATTTT. It is translated as CASASGGSNQPQHF. The V call is TRBV12-5, the J call TRBJ1-5; possibly TRBD1 for D (6 bases). CDR1 is LGHNT, CDR2 FRNRAP, per germline. The V end lost 7 bases, the J end lost 1 base, and 11 bases lay between the germline ends. The CDR3 covers 14 residues.

Regarding this clonotype: This may arise from a read error, as a much more abundant clone is one base away. The V and J genes are TRBV12-3 or TRBV12-4 and TRBJ1-1, with 7 bases fitting TRBD1. J gave up 4 bases and V 11 bases, and 16 bases lay outside the gene matches. The length of the CDR3 is 15 residues. CDR3 residues: CASASGQLLCTEAFF. The CDR3 nucleotides read TGTGCCTCTGCCTCGGGACAGTTGTTGTGCACTGAAGCTTTCTTT.

This rearrangement joins TRBV2 to TRBJ2-3; TRBD2 matches at 15 bases. Germline CDR1 SNHLY, CDR2 FYNNEI. Trimming took 6 bases from V and 7 from J; bases not matched to a gene: 11. The CDR3 loop spans 17 amino acids. The CDR3 DNA follows: TGTGCCAGCAGCCAAGGTTGGACTAGCGGGAGGGTGTATACGCAGTATTTT. This encodes CASSQGWTSGRVYTQYF.

This clonotype was detected ten times or more. This sequence joins TRBV20-1 and TRBJ2-1, with D possibly TRBD1 on 5 matching bases. V was shortened by 3 bases and J by 5 bases, with 14 bases between the two germline ends. The CDR3 covers 14 residues. CDR1 DFQATT and CDR2 SNEGSKA come from the germline V gene (reference sequence). The CDR3 protein is CSASRAAVNNEQFF. The CDR3 DNA follows: TGCAGTGCTAGCAGGGCTGCGGTCAACAATGAGCAGTTCTTC.

This clonotype was seen a handful of times. The gene calls are TRBV2 and TRBJ1-6; D gene ambiguous. This CDR3 is 13 amino acids long. Trimming shortened V by 8 bases and J by 0 bases, and 5 bases separated the two germline ends. Germline V gene data show CDR1 as SNHLY and CDR2 as FYNNEI. Here the CDR3 reads CASEGSYNSPLHF. CDR3 sequence (DNA): TGTGCCAGCGAGGGCTCCTATAATTCACCCCTCCACTTT.

This clonotype has at least ten counts. This rearrangement joins TRBV12-3 or TRBV12-4 to TRBJ2-1; tentative D call: TRBD2 (5 bases). This CDR3 is built from 13 residues. Trimming removed 3 bases at V and 7 bases at J, with 10 bases between. The CDR3 loop is CASSFTSGNEQFF. The CDR3 region has the DNA TGTGCCAGCAGTTTTACGTCGGGGAATGAGCAGTTCTTC.

To note about this clonotype: This may stem from a read error, because a much larger clone lies one nucleotide away. This chain connects TRBV11-2 to TRBJ1-1; possible D gene TRBD1, 5 bases. The CDR3 runs 15 residues. V dropped 8 bases and J dropped 6 bases, with 22 bases sitting between them. Germline V CDR1 and CDR2: SGHAT, FQNNGV. For the CDR3, the DNA is TGTGCCAGCGGCTCTGGGCCAGGGAATGATGCTGAAGCTTTCTTT. Translation: CASGSGPGNDAEAFF.

This clonotype appeared many times. V and J are TRBV13 and TRBJ1-1; 9 nucleotides line up with TRBD1. Germline V gene lookup returns CDR1 PRHDT and CDR2 FYEKMQ (reference sequence). The length of the CDR3 is 16 residues. Trimming removed 4 bases from V and 5 bases from J; junction bases left unmatched: 11. CDR3 protein: CASSSGDTGGATEAFF. The CDR3 nucleotides are TGTGCCAGCAGCTCGGGGGACACAGGGGGCGCTACTGAAGCTTTCTTT.

This clonotype was found many times. This chain links TRBV28 with TRBJ2-5, with TRBD1 matching 9 bases. Germline CDR1 reads MDHEN; CDR2 reads SYDVKM. The CDR3 has 15 amino acids. The J segment lost 5 bases and the V segment lost 3 bases, leaving 7 bases of the junction unmatched. CDR3 loop: CASSFHGQGRETQYF. Written as DNA, the CDR3 is TGTGCCAGCAGTTTCCACGGACAGGGGCGGGAGACCCAGTACTTC. The full variable domain, rest sourced from reference TRBV28 and TRBJ2-5, is DVKVTQSSRYLVKRTGEKVFLECVQDMDHENMFWYRQDPGLGLRLIYFSYDVKMKEKGDIPEGYSVSREKKERFSLILESASTNQTSMYLCASSFHGQGRETQYFGPGTRLLVL.

This clonotype was seen at least ten times. The V call is TRBV2, the J call TRBJ2-7, with D tentatively TRBD1 (5 bases). The germline gives CDR1 SNHLY, CDR2 FYNNEI. CDR3 length equals 13 residues. V lost 7 bases and J lost 6, with 16 bases in between. For the CDR3, the DNA is TGTGCCAGCAAGGTTGGGGCTTCGGGCGAGCAGTACTTC. Its protein is CASKVGASGEQYF. Complete variable domain (other parts from reference TRBV2 and TRBJ2-7): EPEVTQTPSHQVTQMGQEVILRCVPISNHLYFYWYRQILGQKVEFLVSFYNNEISEKSEIFDDQFSVERPDGSNFTLKIRSTKLEDSAMYFCASKVGASGEQYFGPGTRLTVT.

This clonotype was found many times. This sequence joins TRBV28 and TRBJ2-7, with a tentative D call TRBD1 (6 bases). V was shortened by 5 bases and J by 6 bases, with 17 bases between the two germline ends. The CDR3 loop spans 14 amino acids. Looked up from germline, CDR1 is MDHEN and CDR2 is SYDVKM. The CDR3 sequence is CASSEVQGTGEQYF. The CDR3 bases are TGTGCCAGCAGTGAGGTTCAGGGGACGGGCGAGCAGTACTTC. The full variable domain, its missing parts supplied by reference TRBV28 and TRBJ2-7, is DVKVTQSSRYLVKRTGEKVFLECVQDMDHENMFWYRQDPGLGLRLIYFSYDVKMKEKGDIPEGYSVSREKKERFSLILESASTNQTSMYLCASSEVQGTGEQYFGPGTRLTVT.

The chain is built from TRBV5-6 and TRBJ1-5; 9 bases are shared with TRBD1. V was clipped by 6 bases and J by 6 bases; unmatched bases: 13. CDR3 length: 16 amino acids. CDR1 is SGHDT, CDR2 YYEEEE, per germline. The chain's CDR3 is CASIFSGTGFGQPQHF. CDR3 DNA: TGTGCCAGCATTTTTTCGGGGACAGGGTTTGGTCAGCCCCAGCATTTT.

The V gene is TRBV5-1, the J gene TRBJ2-1; TRBD2 matches at 7 bases. Germline V gene lookup returns CDR1 SGHRS and CDR2 YFSETQ. The CDR3 length is 17 residues. The ends lost 3 bases at V and 1 base at J; junction bases unmatched: 10. This CDR3 is CASSSGLVIRSYNEQFF. CDR3 DNA: TGCGCCAGCAGCTCCGGACTAGTTATTAGGTCCTACAATGAGCAGTTCTTC.

The chain is built from TRBV12-3 or TRBV12-4 and TRBJ2-1; D call uncertain. V dropped 6 bases and J dropped 2 bases, with 11 bases sitting between them. The CDR3 extends over 14 amino acids. CDR3 region: CASSPLLTYNEQFF. CDR3 DNA sequence: TGTGCCAGCAGCCCCCTACTTACCTACAATGAGCAGTTCTTC.

This clonotype was found a few times. This chain links TRBV28 with TRBJ2-7; D is possibly TRBD2 (6 bases). This CDR3 comprises 14 residues. Germline V gene data show CDR1 as MDHEN and CDR2 as SYDVKM. The V end was cut by 6 bases, the J end by 0 bases, with 12 bases between. The CDR3 region is CASRMGLGSYEQYF. The CDR3 DNA is TGTGCCAGCAGGATGGGACTTGGCTCCTACGAGCAGTACTTC.

On this clonotype itself: An end of the junction differs from the germline gene, which may be a read error. CDR3 bases: TGTGCCAGCAGCTTAGGGCTAGCGGCTAGCTCCTACGAGCAGTACTTC. It is translated as CASSLGLAASSYEQYF. The genes are TRBV5-1 and TRBJ2-7, with 7 bases identical to TRBD2. Germline V CDR1 and CDR2: SGHRS, YFSETQ. The CDR3 sequence is 16 residues long.

This clonotype was observed at least ten times. The chain carries TRBV11-2 and TRBJ2-5, with D unclear. The CDR3 is 15 residues long. V lost 6 bases and J lost 1, with 15 bases in between. CDR1 and CDR2 (germline): SGHAT, FQNNGV. The CDR3 is CASRHLPPFQETQYF. DNA of the CDR3: TGTGCCAGCAGACACTTACCCCCCTTCCAAGAGACCCAGTACTTC.

This clonotype was detected a few times. The J gene is TRBJ1-1, the V gene TRBV6-1; TRBD1 aligns across 9 bases. The germline gives CDR1 MNHNS, CDR2 SASEGT. The length of the CDR3 is 14 residues. V shed 7 bases, J shed 10 bases, and the junction held 13 bases outside the gene matches. CDR3 nucleotides: TGTGCCAGCAACCTCGGGACAGGGTTGTTTGGAGCTTTCTTT. Its translation is CASNLGTGLFGAFF.

This clonotype has ten or more counts. The chain has TRBV11-3 and TRBJ1-1; D is perhaps TRBD1 (5 bases). Germline lookup yields CDR1 SGHNT and CDR2 YENEEA. This CDR3 has 13 amino acids. V lost 5 bases and J 4 bases, leaving 11 bases between the germline ends. This CDR3 reads CASSPGTPTEAFF. CDR3 DNA: TGTGCCAGCAGCCCAGGGACCCCCACTGAAGCTTTCTTT. Full variable domain (missing parts from reference TRBV11-3 and TRBJ1-1): EAGVVQSPRYKIIEKKQPVAFWCNPISGHNTLYWYLQNLGQGPELLIRYENEEAVDDSQLPKDRFSAERLKGVDSTLKIQPAELGDSAVYLCASSPGTPTEAFFGQGTRLTVV.

This sequence joins TRBV7-9 and TRBJ1-3; D call uncertain. Looked up from germline, CDR1 is SEHNR and CDR2 is FQNEAQ (reference sequence). The CDR3 runs to 16 residues. V was clipped by 5 bases and J by 0 bases, with 14 bases between them. CDR3 in DNA: TGTGCCAGCAGCCAGTCGTCAGTCAGCTCTGGAAACACCATATATTTT. This sequence encodes CASSQSSVSSGNTIYF.

This clonotype has a handful of counts. The genes are TRBV20-1 and TRBJ2-7, with a weak D call TRBD2 (6 bases). CDR1 is DFQATT and CDR2 is SNEGSKA in the germline V gene (reference sequence). CDR3 length equals 18 residues. V was shortened by 2 bases and J by 3 bases, with 26 bases between the two germline ends. The CDR3 bases are TGCAGTGCTAGATCGAACTCAGGGAATCTAGCGCTAAGCTACGAGCAGTACTTC. This encodes CSARSNSGNLALSYEQYF.

The table lists this clonotype with many counts. The chain joins TRBV28 to TRBJ2-1, with D perhaps TRBD2 (6 bases). V was cut by 7 bases and J by 9 bases, with 13 bases left in between. The CDR3 has 12 amino acids. CDR1 is MDHEN, CDR2 SYDVKM, per germline. This CDR3 reads CASTQWRGEQFF. CDR3 bases: TGTGCCAGCACCCAATGGCGGGGTGAGCAGTTCTTC.

This clonotype was counted between two and nine times. A much larger clone lies a single base off, so this may be a read error. V gene TRBV11-2 combines with J gene TRBJ2-7; 9 bases agree with TRBD2. With V trimmed by 3 bases and J by 4 bases, 10 bases remained unmatched. The CDR3 has 16 amino acids. Germline CDR1 is SGHAT and CDR2 is FQNNGV. The CDR3 region is CASSFSSGLAGYEQYF. As DNA, the CDR3 is TGTGCCAGCAGCTTTAGCTCTGGCCTAGCGGGATACGAGCAGTACTTC.

This clonotype came up a few times. This could be a read error, since a much larger clone is one nucleotide away. This chain joins TRBV5-1 and TRBJ2-1; D ambiguous. Germline CDR1 reads SGHRS; CDR2 reads YFSETQ. V dropped 0 bases and J dropped 5 bases, with 9 bases sitting between them. This CDR3 has 14 residues. The CDR3 is CASSLGAYHNEQFF. The DNA for the CDR3 is TGCGCCAGCAGCTTGGGCGCTTACCACAATGAGCAGTTCTTC. The variable domain in full, completed from reference TRBV5-1 and TRBJ2-1, reads KAGVTQTPRYLIKTRGQQVTLSCSPISGHRSVSWYQQTPGQGLQFLFEYFSETQRNKGNFPGRFSGRQFSNSRSEMNVSTLELGDSALYLCASSLGAYHNEQFFGPGTRLTVL.